The T cell receptor beta chain under discussion was sequenced for a study of CD8 T cells in ankylosing spondylitis. As to this clonotype: Its antigen is currently unknown.

Trimming removed 6 bases from V and 3 bases from J; junction bases left unmatched: 7. CDR3 length: 15 residues. Overall study findings and caveats: In peripheral blood, disease-linked CD8+ clones occurred at relatively low frequencies. Ankylosing spondylitis blood appeared to carry a characteristic TCR beta motif of fewer than 10 highly homologous variants.

TCRdb reprocessed the 5' RACE reads with MiXCR, giving one entry per CDR3 protein. Here the sample spans some 800,000 distinct CDR3 sequences, about 12% being singletons. The sample comprised blood, either unsorted or a sorted T cell fraction (not recorded which). The receptor was isolated from a male donor with ankylosing spondylitis. The chain combines TRBV12-3 or TRBV12-4 with TRBJ1-5; TRBD1 matches 8 bases. The CDR3 bases are TGTGCCAGCAGGTTGACAGGGGATCTCAATCAGCCCCAGCATTTT. Its protein product is CASRLTGDLNQPQHF.